This TCR beta chain was obtained from a study of blood T cell repertoires in COVID-19. Germline loops: CDR1 SGHTA, CDR2 FQGTGA. The CDR3 runs to 16 residues. The ends were cut back, 5 bases at V and 3 bases at J, with 17 bases in the middle. In the original analysis: Cell counts per sample came from amplifying reference gene primers. Data came from immunoSEQ multiplex PCR; TCRdb stores just in-frame clones and leaves some out. The V and J calls and clone size are taken from that table; D and trimming were inferred from the DNA. The data hold almost 50,000 clones, with around 65% observed a single time.

The chain employs TRBV7-3 and TRBJ2-1; possibly TRBD1 for D (5 bases). This TCR was sampled from a woman in her 70s with acute or convalescent COVID-19. Sequencing used peripheral blood. CDR3 nucleotides: TGTGCCAGCAGCAAAATGGGGCGTCCGGGCTACAATGAGCAGTTCTTC. Translated: CASSKMGRPGYNEQFF.